This TCR beta chain was sequenced in a study of cytomegalovirus exposure and HLA in healthy donors. Across the whole study: Unique TCRs numbering around 80 million, obtained from HLA-typed donors, made up an early data release.

Regarding the study as a whole: Among TCR beta chains of equal frequency, HLA-associated ones were more clonally expanded in a later analysis. Over 150 TCR beta chains were listed as cytomegalovirus-associated.

A word on this clone: The antigen is undetermined.

PCR amplification relied on 60 Vbeta primers (plus 13 Jbeta primers). The repertoire was sequenced with immunoSEQ multiplex PCR; TCRdb's copy has only in-frame clones and lacks some. The table includes roughly 180,000 clones, approximately 78% detected once. V lost 7 bases and J 1 base, leaving 12 bases between the germline ends. CDR1 and CDR2 from the germline V gene are SNHLY and FYNNEI. The CDR3 is 14 residues long. Material for sequencing was PBMCs. This receptor was identified in a woman younger than 30 in good health and CMV-seronegative. The chain is built from TRBV2 and TRBJ2-3, with D possibly being TRBD2 (5 bases). CDR3 DNA sequence: TGTGCCAGCACTGCGGGTGGGGGCACAGATACGCAGTATTTT. Translated: CASTAGGGTDTQYF. Using reference TRBV2 and TRBJ2-3 for the parts outside the CDR3, the full variable domain is EPEVTQTPSHQVTQMGQEVILRCVPISNHLYFYWYRQILGQKVEFLVSFYNNEISEKSEIFDDQFSVERPDGSNFTLKIRSTKLEDSAMYFCASTAGGGTDTQYFGPGTRLTVL.